A single T cell receptor beta chain is shown here with its context. Its antigen is not identified. The sample originates from a study of CXCR3-negative and CXCR3-positive naive CD8 T cells. In preparing the TRB cDNA libraries, 5' RACE with UMI labels was used. Reprocessing the 5' RACE reads, TCRdb reports a single entry for every CDR3 protein and omits DNA. Found here are roughly 140,000 distinct CDR3 sequences; the top ten clones hold around 0.28%. Study-level results: With CXCR3 expression partially decreased after cryopreservation, most assays relied on fresh PBMCs. Naive cells with CXCR3 showed TRB CDR3s that were more hydrophobic than those in CXCR3-negative naive cells.

Every subset of CD8+ T cells was sorted in triplicate at approximately 300,000 cells each. Sequencing input: naive CXCR3+ CD8+ T cells from blood. Indicated subset: CD45RO-CCR7+CD27+CD95- naive CD8+ T cells expressing CXCR3 (TNR3+). The clonotype comes from a human donor in good health. Some clones in this sample may be carry-over from other donors' samples.

This CDR3 reads CASSGDRGHEQFF. J is TRBJ2-1 and V is TRBV9; the D call of TRBD1 rests on TCRdb alone, since no DNA is present to check it. There are 13 residues in the CDR3. Germline V gene data show CDR1 as SGDLS and CDR2 as YYNGEE.